Below, 23 T cell receptor beta chains from the same sample are listed, as sequenced in a study of cytomegalovirus exposure and HLA in healthy donors. The PCR used 60 Vbeta and 13 Jbeta primers. Profiled with immunoSEQ multiplex PCR; TCRdb holds only in-frame clones, not every one. The sample lists some 110,000 clones, 15% occurring once. Sequenced input: PBMCs. Source of these receptors: a female donor in good health and CMV-seronegative.

This chain joins TRBV29-1 and TRBJ2-5, with 7 nucleotides matching TRBD1. Matching the DNA end better, TRBJ2-7 makes the J call doubtful. Germline values: CDR1 SQVTM, CDR2 ANQGSEA. The CDR3 covers 12 residues. This CDR3 is CSVEGTGYEQYF. In DNA form, the CDR3 reads TGCAGCGTTGAAGGGACAGGCTACGAGCAGTACTTC.

This rearrangement joins TRBV6-1 to TRBJ1-5; D ambiguous. The germline CDR1 and CDR2 sequences are MNHNS and SASEGT. This CDR3 spans 14 amino acids. V was cut by 8 bases and J by 4 bases, with 15 bases left in between. The CDR3 DNA follows: TGTGCCAGCCGGATCGAGGTCGGAAATCAGCCCCAGCATTTT. Translated, it gives CASRIEVGNQPQHF.

This clone was seen a few times. The J gene is TRBJ1-5, the V gene TRBV18, with D possibly TRBD1 on 6 matching bases. This CDR3 comprises 15 residues. CDR1 is KGHSH, CDR2 LQKENI, per germline. V was clipped by 3 bases and J by 5 bases, with 14 bases between them. CDR3 in amino acids: CASSPRRGADQPQHF. CDR3 DNA sequence: TGTGCCAGCTCACCCCGCCGGGGGGCCGATCAGCCCCAGCATTTT.

The chain has TRBV6-6 and TRBJ1-2; tentative D call: TRBD1 (5 bases). V was pared by 7 bases and J by 8 bases, with 20 bases between. The CDR3 is 14 amino acids. Germline-derived CDR1 and CDR2 are MNHNY and SVGAGI (reference sequence). CDR3 residues: CASTLDGGVRGYTF. The CDR3 nucleotides are TGTGCCAGCACCCTAGACGGGGGGGTCCGGGGCTACACCTTC.

The table lists this clone with a few counts. V gene TRBV2 combines with J gene TRBJ2-2, with a weak D call TRBD2 (7 bases). Germline CDR1 SNHLY, CDR2 FYNNEI. This CDR3 contains 16 residues. V lost 1 base to trimming and J lost 4 bases, with 13 bases between them. The CDR3 nucleotides read TGTGCCAGCAGTGAAGGGGAGGGGGTAGGCACCGGGGAGCTGTTTTTT. This codes for CASSEGEGVGTGELFF. The full variable domain, its missing parts supplied by reference TRBV2 and TRBJ2-2, is EPEVTQTPSHQVTQMGQEVILRCVPISNHLYFYWYRQILGQKVEFLVSFYNNEISEKSEIFDDQFSVERPDGSNFTLKIRSTKLEDSAMYFCASSEGEGVGTGELFFGEGSRLTVL.

This chain joins TRBV29-1 and TRBJ2-1, with D possibly matching TRBD2 (5 bases). This CDR3 contains 15 residues. Germline V gene lookup returns CDR1 SQVTM and CDR2 ANQGSEA. Trimming shortened V by 5 bases and J by 6 bases, and 20 bases separated the two germline ends. CDR3: CSVTPDGVGVNEQFF. In DNA, the CDR3 is TGCAGCGTTACACCCGACGGGGTTGGGGTCAATGAGCAGTTCTTC.

The J gene is TRBJ2-7, the V gene TRBV13; 10 bases align to TRBD1. This CDR3 is built from 15 residues. With 3 bases clipped from V and 3 bases from J, the junction kept 5 bases outside the gene matches. Germline-derived CDR1 and CDR2 are PRHDT and FYEKMQ (reference sequence). The CDR3 DNA reads as TGTGCCAGCAGCTTCCGGGACAGGGGTATCTACGAGCAGTACTTC. Protein: CASSFRDRGIYEQYF.

J is TRBJ2-5 and V is TRBV5-4; possible D gene TRBD1, 6 bases. Germline V gives CDR1 SGHNT, CDR2 YYREEE (reference sequence). V was trimmed by 4 bases and J by 3 bases, leaving 16 bases between them. The CDR3 loop spans 15 amino acids. The CDR3 sequence is CASSVQGAIEETQYF. CDR3 sequence (DNA): TGTGCCAGCAGCGTACAGGGTGCAATAGAAGAGACCCAGTACTTC.

This rearrangement joins TRBV27 to TRBJ2-2; TRBD1 aligns across 9 bases. Germline CDR1 MNHEY, CDR2 SMNVEV (reference sequence). Germline trimming cut 6 bases from V and 7 bases from J; bases unmatched to any gene: 3. The CDR3 runs 13 residues. The CDR3 DNA sequence: TGTGCCAGCAGCGGACAGGGGTTCGGGGAGCTGTTTTTT. The encoded protein is CASSGQGFGELFF.

The genes are TRBV6-1 and TRBJ2-7; possible D gene TRBD2, 6 bases. The CDR3 totals 14 residues. Trimming shortened V by 4 bases and J by 4 bases, and 14 bases separated the two germline ends. The germline V gene has CDR1 MNHNS and CDR2 SASEGT. CDR3 amino acids: CASSVSVGGYEQYF. The CDR3 nucleotides are TGTGCCAGCAGTGTGTCCGTGGGGGGATACGAGCAGTACTTC.

The rearrangement uses TRBV5-1 and TRBJ1-1; no clear D gene. The ends were cut back, 4 bases at V and 5 bases at J, with 12 bases in the middle. Germline CDR1 is SGHRS and CDR2 is YFSETQ. This CDR3 spans 13 amino acids. As DNA, the CDR3 is TGCGCCAGCAGCGTGGAGACGGGAACTGAAGCTTTCTTT. Translating gives CASSVETGTEAFF.

This chain links TRBV16 with TRBJ2-5, with D perhaps TRBD1 (6 bases). The germline CDR1 and CDR2 sequences are KGHSY and FQNENV. V was clipped by 5 bases and J by 4 bases, with 17 bases between them. CDR3 length: 15 amino acids. The DNA of the CDR3 is TGTGCCAGCAGCGACCGAACAGGGCTTGGAGAGACCCAGTACTTC. Its protein product is CASSDRTGLGETQYF.

This clone showed up just a few times. In DNA, the CDR3 is TGCGCCAGCAGCCAGGACAGGACAGGGGGATTTTATGGCTACACCTTC. It yields the protein CASSQDRTGGFYGYTF. The V gene is TRBV4-3, the J gene TRBJ1-2; 10 bases line up with TRBD1. Germline CDR1 LGHNA, CDR2 YSLEER. The CDR3 sequence is 16 residues long. V shed 3 bases and J 5 bases; nucleotides not matched to a gene: 9.

The rearrangement joins TRBV7-9 to TRBJ2-3; tentatively, D is TRBD2 (6 bases). The CDR3 spans 15 residues. The germline V gene encodes CDR1 SEHNR and CDR2 FQNEAQ (reference sequence). Trimming removed 3 bases at V and 1 base at J, with 11 bases between. CDR3 DNA: TGTGCCAGCAGCTTTGGAACGGGAGGCACAGATACGCAGTATTTT. Amino acids: CASSFGTGGTDTQYF.

In this sample, this clone turned up a few times. The V call is TRBV7-2, the J call TRBJ1-2; a possible D gene is TRBD1 (5 bases). Germline CDR1 is SGHTA and CDR2 is FQGNSA. The V end lost 2 bases, the J end lost 8 bases, and 9 bases lay between the germline ends. The CDR3 covers 12 residues. CDR3 nucleotide sequence: TGTGCCAGCAGCTTATGGGGGGGAGGCTACACCTTC. It translates to CASSLWGGGYTF.

This clone was seen a few times. CDR3 in amino acids: CASSPRQGWGDTQYF. The CDR3 DNA is TGTGCCAGCAGTCCAAGACAGGGTTGGGGAGATACGCAGTATTTT. The chain links TRBV28 to TRBJ2-3; 7 bases agree with TRBD1. The length of the CDR3 is 15 residues. V dropped 5 bases and J dropped 5; count of bases not matched to a gene: 10. Germline V gives CDR1 MDHEN, CDR2 SYDVKM.

This sequence joins TRBV7-8 and TRBJ2-3, with 8 bases fitting TRBD2. CDR3 length equals 15 residues. V lost 4 bases and J lost 3; bases outside the gene matches: 6. Germline V lookup: CDR1 SGHVS, CDR2 FQNEAQ. The CDR3 bases are TGTGCCAGCAGCTCGGGAGGACTAGCTACAGATACGCAGTATTTT. It yields the protein CASSSGGLATDTQYF.

DNA of the CDR3: TGTGCCATCAGTGAATCACTACCGACAGGAACAACTAATGAAAAACTGTTTTTT. It specifies CAISESLPTGTTNEKLFF. The chain joins TRBV10-3 to TRBJ1-4, with D tentatively TRBD1 (6 bases). V shed 3 bases and J shed 0 bases, with 17 bases lying between them. The CDR3 runs 18 residues. From germline, CDR1 is ENHRY and CDR2 SYGVKD.

This clone came up a few times. The chain combines TRBV4-3 with TRBJ2-3, with D maybe TRBD2 (5 bases). Germline V lookup: CDR1 LGHNA, CDR2 YSLEER. The CDR3 totals 18 residues. The V and J ends lost 3 bases and 0 bases respectively, with 19 bases between them. The CDR3 sequence: CASSQRVNPAASTDTQYF. The CDR3 DNA follows: TGCGCCAGCAGCCAGAGGGTTAATCCCGCGGCAAGCACAGATACGCAGTATTTT.

The chain joins TRBV30 to TRBJ2-3, with D perhaps matching TRBD2 (5 bases). The germline V gene encodes CDR1 GTSNPN and CDR2 SVGIG (reference sequence). This CDR3 spans 14 amino acids. Trimming took off 4 bases at V and 0 bases at J, with 11 bases between the two ends. CDR3 sequence (DNA): TGTGCCTGGAATAAAGCGGTGAGCACAGATACGCAGTATTTT. This gives the protein CAWNKAVSTDTQYF.

This clone occurred a few times. The chain combines TRBV28 with TRBJ2-7; 10 bases align to TRBD1. The CDR3 length is 14 residues. From germline, CDR1 is MDHEN and CDR2 SYDVKM. The trim removed 6 bases at V and 4 bases at J, leaving 6 bases unmatched. DNA for the CDR3: TGTGCCAGCAGGTACTGGGGACAGGGGTACGAGCAGTACTTC. Its translation: CASRYWGQGYEQYF.

As concerns this clone: Other DNA sequences in this sample translate to the same CDR3. The chain carries TRBV7-2 and TRBJ2-5; 15 bases match TRBD2. V dropped 3 bases and J dropped 4; count of bases not matched to a gene: 3. This CDR3 spans 16 amino acids. Germline CDR1 reads SGHTA; CDR2 reads FQGNSA. This chain's CDR3 is CASSLRTSGGGETQYF. The CDR3 nucleotides read TGTGCCAGCAGCTTGCGGACTAGCGGGGGGGGAGAGACCCAGTACTTC.

This sequence joins TRBV6-1 and TRBJ2-5; D uncertain. This CDR3 has 13 residues. The germline V gene has CDR1 MNHNS and CDR2 SASEGT. V was cut by 2 bases and J by 2 bases, with 6 bases left in between. Written as DNA, the CDR3 is TGTGCCAGCAGTGAACATCAGCAAGAGACCCAGTACTTC. It codes for CASSEHQQETQYF.